The table lists the clone carrying this T cell receptor beta chain with many counts. Its specificity is not known. The data derive from a study of CD8 T cells in ankylosing spondylitis. Findings of the study overall: The disease-linked clones had a CD8+ phenotype and low blood frequencies. Some of the motif variants had earlier been found in reactive arthritis patients' fluid and blood. A motif of eight or nine highly homologous TCR beta variants was seen as apparently characteristic of ankylosing spondylitis blood. Reported data indicate significant enrichment of disease-linked clones within matched ankylosing spondylitis synovial fluid.

Germline V gives CDR1 MNHEY, CDR2 SMNVEV (reference sequence). V dropped 6 bases and J dropped 7; count of bases not matched to a gene: 6. The CDR3 has 14 amino acids. Quantitative 5'-RACE with molecular barcodes generated TCR beta libraries. A single record per CDR3 protein comes from TCRdb applying MiXCR to the 5' RACE reads. In the table there are about 510,000 distinct CDR3 sequences, approximately 5% of which are singletons. This TCR was sampled from a male donor with ankylosing spondylitis. The chain has TRBV27 and TRBJ1-4; 9 bases are a match to TRBD1. The sample taken for sequencing was blood, either unsorted or a sorted T cell fraction (not recorded which). CDR3 loop: CASRTQGAGEKLFF. In DNA form, the CDR3 reads TGTGCCAGCAGGACACAGGGGGCCGGTGAAAAACTGTTTTTT.